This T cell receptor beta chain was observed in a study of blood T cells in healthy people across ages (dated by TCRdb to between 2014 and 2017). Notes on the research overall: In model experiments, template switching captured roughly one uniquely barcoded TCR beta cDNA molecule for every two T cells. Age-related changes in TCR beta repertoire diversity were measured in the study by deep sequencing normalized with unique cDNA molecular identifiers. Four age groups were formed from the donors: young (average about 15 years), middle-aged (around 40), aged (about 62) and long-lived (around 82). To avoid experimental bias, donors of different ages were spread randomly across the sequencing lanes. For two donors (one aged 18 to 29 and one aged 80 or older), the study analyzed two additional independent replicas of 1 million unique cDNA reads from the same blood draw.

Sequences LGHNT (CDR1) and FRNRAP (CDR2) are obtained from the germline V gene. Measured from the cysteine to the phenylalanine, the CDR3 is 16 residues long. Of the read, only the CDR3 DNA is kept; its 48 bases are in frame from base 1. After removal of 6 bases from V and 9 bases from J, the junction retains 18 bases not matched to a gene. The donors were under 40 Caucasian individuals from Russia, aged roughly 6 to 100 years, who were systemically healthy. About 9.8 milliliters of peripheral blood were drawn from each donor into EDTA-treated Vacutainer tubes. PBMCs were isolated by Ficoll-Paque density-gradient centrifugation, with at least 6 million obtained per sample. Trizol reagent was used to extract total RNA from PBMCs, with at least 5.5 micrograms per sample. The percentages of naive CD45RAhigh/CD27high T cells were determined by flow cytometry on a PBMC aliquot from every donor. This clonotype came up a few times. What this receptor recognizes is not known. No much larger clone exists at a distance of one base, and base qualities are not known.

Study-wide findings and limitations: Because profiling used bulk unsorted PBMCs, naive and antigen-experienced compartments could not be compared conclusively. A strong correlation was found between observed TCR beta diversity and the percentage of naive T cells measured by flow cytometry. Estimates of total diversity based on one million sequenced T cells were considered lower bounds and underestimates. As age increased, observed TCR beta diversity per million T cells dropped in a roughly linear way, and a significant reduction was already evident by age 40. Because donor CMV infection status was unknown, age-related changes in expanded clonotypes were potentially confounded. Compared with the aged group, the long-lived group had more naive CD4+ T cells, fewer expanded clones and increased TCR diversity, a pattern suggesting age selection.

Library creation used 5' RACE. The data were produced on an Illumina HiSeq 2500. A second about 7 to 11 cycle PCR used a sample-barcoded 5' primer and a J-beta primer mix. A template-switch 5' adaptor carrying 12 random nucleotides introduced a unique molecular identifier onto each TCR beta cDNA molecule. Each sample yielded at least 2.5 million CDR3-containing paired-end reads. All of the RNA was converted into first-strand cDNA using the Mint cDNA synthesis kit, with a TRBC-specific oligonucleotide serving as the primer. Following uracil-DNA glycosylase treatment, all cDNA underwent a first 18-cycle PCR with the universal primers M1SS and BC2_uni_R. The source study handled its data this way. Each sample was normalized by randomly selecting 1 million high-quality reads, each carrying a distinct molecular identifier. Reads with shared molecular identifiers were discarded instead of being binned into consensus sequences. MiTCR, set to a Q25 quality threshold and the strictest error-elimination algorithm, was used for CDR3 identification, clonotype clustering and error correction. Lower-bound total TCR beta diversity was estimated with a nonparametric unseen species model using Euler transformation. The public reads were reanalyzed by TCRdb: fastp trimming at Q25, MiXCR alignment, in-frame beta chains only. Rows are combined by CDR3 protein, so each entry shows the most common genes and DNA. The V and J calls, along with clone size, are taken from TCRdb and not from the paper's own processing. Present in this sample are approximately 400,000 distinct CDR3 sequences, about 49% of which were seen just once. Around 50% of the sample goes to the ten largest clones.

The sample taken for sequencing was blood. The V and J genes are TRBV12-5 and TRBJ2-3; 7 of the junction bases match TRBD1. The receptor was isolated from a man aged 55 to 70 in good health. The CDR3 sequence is CASGSHRQGNRTTQYF. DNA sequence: TGTGCTAGTGGCTCCCACCGACAGGGCAACCGGACCACGCAGTATTTT.